These T cell receptor beta chains were read from a single sample in a study of T cells expressing NK-cell markers. TCRdb reworked the 5' RACE reads into one entry per CDR3 protein, no DNA. Its table lists roughly 380,000 distinct CDR3 sequences. What was sequenced was blood T cells: a sorted CD56 or NKG2C T cell subset, CD4+ or CD8+ T cells, or bulk PBMC T cells (not recorded which). The source is a man aged 18-69 years in good health. CDR3s include the opening cysteine and the closing phenylalanine or tryptophan. The order of the fields is V gene, J gene, CDR3 protein.

V: TRBV18; J: TRBJ1-2; CDR3: CASSPQTGVSKDGYTF
V: TRBV19; J: TRBJ1-5; CDR3: CASSIVPGAPSNQPQHF
V: TRBV5-1; J: TRBJ1-2; CDR3: CASSLEGGTGGYTF
V: TRBV13; J: TRBJ2-7; CDR3: CASSYRQFGEQYF
V: TRBV29-1; J: TRBJ1-4; CDR3: CSGATVGIGKLFF
V: TRBV2; J: TRBJ2-5; CDR3: CASSQTGMETQYF
V: TRBV5-5; J: TRBJ2-2; CDR3: CASSRMTGPNTGELFF
V: TRBV7-2; J: TRBJ1-2; CDR3: CASSLRATGYGYTF
V: TRBV20-1; J: TRBJ2-7; CDR3: CSARDPPLSEQYF
V: TRBV5-4; J: TRBJ1-1; CDR3: CASRFGGMNTEAFF
V: TRBV11-2; J: TRBJ2-3; CDR3: CASSSIHLDTQYF
V: TRBV7-2; J: TRBJ2-5; CDR3: CASSLDPGQTQYF
V: TRBV6-1; J: TRBJ2-6; CDR3: CASISGTLSGANVLTF
V: TRBV20-1; J: TRBJ2-5; CDR3: CSAGARRGAQETQYF
V: TRBV12-3/TRBV12-4; J: TRBJ2-5; CDR3: CASRGGSIEETQYF
V: TRBV5-1; J: TRBJ1-4; CDR3: CASRAGDRMHEKLFF
V: TRBV7-8; J: TRBJ2-5; CDR3: CASSQRDRGKETQYF
V: TRBV2; J: TRBJ1-5; CDR3: CASSDILPGNQPQHF
V: TRBV11-1; J: TRBJ1-1; CDR3: CASSFPSYYGGTPRGVTEAFF
V: TRBV6-1; J: TRBJ2-1; CDR3: CASSEDVRDGEQFF
V: TRBV29-1; J: TRBJ2-7; CDR3: CSVGRGRTYEQYF
V: TRBV5-1; J: TRBJ2-3; CDR3: CASSLDIQAPTDTQYF
V: TRBV25-1; J: TRBJ2-1; CDR3: CASSSGGEQFF
V: TRBV5-1; J: TRBJ2-5; CDR3: CASSAQGPSGQETQYF
V: TRBV29-1; J: TRBJ2-2; CDR3: CSVEGGLAGFAGELFF
V: TRBV9; J: TRBJ2-5; CDR3: CASSRGGQGLKETQYF
V: TRBV6-1; J: TRBJ2-7; CDR3: CATQTGQGSYEQYF
V: TRBV20-1; J: TRBJ2-1; CDR3: CSALTGTGYNEQFF
V: TRBV5-1; J: TRBJ2-3; CDR3: CASSFQEGSTDTQYF